Listed here are 26 T cell receptor beta chains from one sample, sequenced in a study of regulatory T cells in long-lasting Graves disease. Time point of the sample: newly diagnosed GD, antithyroid drugs for less than 3 months. Construction of the TCR library relied on RNA isolated from PBMCs. Both iRepertoire HTBI primers and Arm-PCR of CDR3 regions were used to build the TCR beta libraries. TCRdb re-called the multiplex PCR reads with MiXCR, one entry per CDR3 protein. The sample carries under 250,000 distinct CDR3 sequences, around a fifth recorded once. A further study also used this sample, focusing on T cells in Graves' hyperthyroidism and ophthalmopathy.

The starting material was peripheral blood mononuclear cells (PBMCs), obtained at new diagnosis, from a patient treated with antithyroid drugs. The source is a woman aged 25 to 45 with Graves disease.

This clonotype was counted a few times. Compared with germline, one end of the junction differs, possibly owing to a read error. This sequence joins TRBV10-1 and TRBJ2-7, with a tentative D call TRBD1 (6 bases). The CDR3 is 12 residues long. The germline gives CDR1 WNHNN, CDR2 SYGVQD (reference sequence). CDR3 sequence: CASSERGNEQHF. DNA for the CDR3: TGCGCCAGCAGTGAGAGGGGGAACGAGCAGCACTTC.

This clonotype was seen a few times. The V call is TRBV19, the J call TRBJ2-1; 9 positions agree with TRBD1. The trim removed 5 bases at V and 5 bases at J, leaving 10 bases unmatched. Germline V lookup: CDR1 LNHDA, CDR2 SQIVND (reference sequence). The CDR3 spans 16 residues. DNA for the CDR3: TGTGCCAGTAGTTCAGGGGAACAGGGGGCGAACAATGAGCAGTTCTTC. This translates into CASSSGEQGANNEQFF.

This clonotype showed up many times. This chain uses TRBV12-3 or TRBV12-4 with TRBJ1-2; D is ambiguous. There are 12 residues in the CDR3. V was shortened by 3 bases and J by 6 bases, with 8 bases between the two germline ends. CDR3 nucleotides: TGTGCCAGCAGTTTGACCAAGGATGGCTACACCTTC. Residues: CASSLTKDGYTF.

The table lists this clonotype with many counts. V and J are TRBV27 and TRBJ1-4; 12 bases agree with TRBD1. V shed 8 bases, J shed 10 bases, and the junction held 5 bases outside the gene matches. The CDR3 extends over 13 amino acids. Germline assignment: CDR1 MNHEY and CDR2 SMNVEV (reference sequence). CDR3 amino acids: CASLGQGAGKLFF. CDR3 in DNA: TGTGCCAGCCTGGGACAGGGGGCGGGAAAACTGTTTTTT. Combining the CDR3 with reference TRBV27 and TRBJ1-4 gives the whole variable domain EAQVTQNPRYLITVTGKKLTVTCSQNMNHEYMSWYRQDPGLGLRQIYYSMNVEVTDKGDVPEGYKVSRKEKRNFPLILESPSPNQTSLYFCASLGQGAGKLFFGSGTQLSVL.

In this sample, this clonotype turned up many times. This CDR3 reads CSARMDKNYGYTF. CDR3 nucleotide sequence: TGCAGTGCTAGGATGGACAAGAACTATGGCTACACCTTC. The chain combines TRBV20-1 with TRBJ1-2, with D possibly TRBD1 on 5 matching bases. Trimming shortened V by 3 bases and J by 2 bases, and 10 bases separated the two germline ends. This CDR3 is built from 13 residues. From germline, CDR1 is DFQATT and CDR2 SNEGSKA (reference sequence).

This rearrangement joins TRBV5-1 to TRBJ2-4, with 7 bases identical to TRBD1. Trimming removed 3 bases from V and 7 bases from J; junction bases left unmatched: 4. CDR1 is SGHRS, CDR2 YFSETQ, per germline. CDR3 length: 13 residues. The CDR3 DNA sequence: TGCGCCAGCAGCTCAGGACAGGAGAACATTCAGTACTTC. It specifies CASSSGQENIQYF.

In this sample, this clonotype turned up many times. V is TRBV30 and J is TRBJ2-2; TRBD1 agrees at 7 bases. The CDR3 runs to 13 residues. In germline, CDR1 is GTSNPN, CDR2 SVGIG (reference sequence). The V segment lost 5 bases and the J segment 7 bases; nucleotides outside the gene matches: 7. The CDR3 DNA follows: TGTGCCTGGGGGACAGCCATCGGCGGGGAGCTGTTTTTT. It is translated as CAWGTAIGGELFF.

This clonotype appeared many times. V usage is TRBV2 and J usage is TRBJ2-1, with D possibly matching TRBD2 (6 bases). From germline, CDR1 is SNHLY and CDR2 FYNNEI. Trimming took off 8 bases at V and 4 bases at J, with 18 bases between the two ends. The CDR3 contains 15 residues. The CDR3 reads CASGDSQPGYNEQFF. In DNA, the CDR3 is TGTGCCAGCGGGGACTCTCAACCCGGGTACAATGAGCAGTTCTTC.

This clonotype was found many times. The chain joins TRBV28 to TRBJ2-7; TRBD1 agrees at 8 bases. V trimming: 8 bases; J trimming: 3 bases; junction bases outside the gene matches: 9. The germline gives CDR1 MDHEN, CDR2 SYDVKM. CDR3 size: 14 residues. The CDR3 DNA reads TGTGCCAGCGCATGGACAGGGACTCACTACGAGCAGTACTTC. Its translation: CASAWTGTHYEQYF.

The sample holds many counts of this clonotype. The V and J genes are TRBV5-6 and TRBJ1-3; D is perhaps TRBD1 (5 bases). The ends were cut back, 1 base at V and 0 bases at J, with 11 bases in the middle. CDR3 length: 16 amino acids. Germline CDR1 SGHDT, CDR2 YYEEEE. Written as DNA, the CDR3 is TGTGCCAGCAGCTTGTGGACACGGAGCTCTGGAAACACCATATATTTT. It specifies CASSLWTRSSGNTIYF.

The rearrangement joins TRBV28 to TRBJ2-1, with TRBD2 matching 9 bases. This CDR3 contains 15 residues. The germline CDR1 and CDR2 sequences are MDHEN and SYDVKM. V gave up 6 bases and J gave up 4 bases; unmatched junction bases: 7. This CDR3 reads CASRLTSGLYNEQFF. The CDR3 DNA sequence: TGTGCCAGCAGATTAACTAGCGGGCTATACAATGAGCAGTTCTTC. The full variable domain, completed using reference TRBV28 and TRBJ2-1, is DVKVTQSSRYLVKRTGEKVFLECVQDMDHENMFWYRQDPGLGLRLIYFSYDVKMKEKGDIPEGYSVSREKKERFSLILESASTNQTSMYLCASRLTSGLYNEQFFGPGTRLTVL.

This clonotype was detected ten times or more. J is TRBJ2-7 and V is TRBV3-1; D is unresolved. V shed 0 bases and J shed 6 bases, with 9 bases lying between them. The germline V gene encodes CDR1 LGHDT and CDR2 YNNKEL (reference sequence). CDR3 length: 13 amino acids. CDR3: CASSQDRAAEQYF. The CDR3 nucleotides read TGTGCCAGCAGCCAAGATAGAGCTGCCGAGCAGTACTTC.

This clonotype was detected many times. V gene TRBV5-1 combines with J gene TRBJ1-2; possibly TRBD1 for D (5 bases). The germline CDR1 and CDR2 sequences are SGHRS and YFSETQ. The ends were cut back, 7 bases at V and 8 bases at J, with 18 bases in the middle. This CDR3 is 13 amino acids long. CDR3 in amino acids: CASGPLQGQGYTF. The CDR3 DNA is TGCGCCAGCGGGCCGCTCCAGGGCCAGGGCTACACCTTC.

This clonotype appeared many times. The DNA for the CDR3 is TGCAGTGCTAGATACGCGGGGGCCGCCTACAATGAGCAGTTCTTC. Its protein is CSARYAGAAYNEQFF. The V and J genes are TRBV20-1 and TRBJ2-1; the D gene is possibly TRBD2 (7 bases). This CDR3 spans 15 amino acids. Trimming removed 2 bases at V and 2 bases at J, with 13 bases between. Germline CDR1 DFQATT, CDR2 SNEGSKA (reference sequence).

This clonotype was detected many times. The V and J genes are TRBV2 and TRBJ1-2; TRBD1 might be the D (6 bases). V was clipped by 8 bases and J by 6 bases, with 13 bases between them. CDR1 SNHLY and CDR2 FYNNEI come from the germline V gene. The CDR3 is 12 amino acids. DNA for the CDR3: TGTGCCAGCGGGCCAGGGGACCATGGCTACACCTTC. It yields the protein CASGPGDHGYTF. Variable domain in full (rest from reference TRBV2 and TRBJ1-2): EPEVTQTPSHQVTQMGQEVILRCVPISNHLYFYWYRQILGQKVEFLVSFYNNEISEKSEIFDDQFSVERPDGSNFTLKIRSTKLEDSAMYFCASGPGDHGYTFGSGTRLTVV.

This clonotype has ten or more counts. This chain joins TRBV3-1 and TRBJ1-1; no definite D call. Deletions cut 2 bases from V and 0 bases from J, with 13 bases between. In germline, CDR1 is LGHDT, CDR2 YNNKEL (reference sequence). The CDR3 extends over 16 amino acids. In DNA form, the CDR3 reads TGTGCCAGCAGCCAAAAGGATAGGGCGATGAACACTGAAGCTTTCTTT. It translates to CASSQKDRAMNTEAFF.

There are many counts of this clonotype. This chain links TRBV6-1 with TRBJ1-5, with a weak D call TRBD1 (6 bases). V gave up 4 bases and J gave up 3 bases, with 16 bases separating them. This CDR3 has 16 amino acids. Germline V gene data show CDR1 as MNHNS and CDR2 as SASEGT. CDR3 DNA sequence: TGTGCCAGCAGTGCACAGGGATGGGGTGCCAATCAGCCCCAGCATTTT. The encoded protein is CASSAQGWGANQPQHF.

This clonotype was found a few times. V usage is TRBV11-2 and J usage is TRBJ2-3; the D gene could be TRBD1 or TRBD2 (5 bases each). Trimming removed 6 bases at V and 6 bases at J, with 19 bases between. Germline V gives CDR1 SGHAT, CDR2 FQNNGV. The CDR3 is made up of 15 amino acids. CDR3 in DNA: TGTGCCAGCAGTTTATCCGCAGGGACGGGGGATACGCAGTATTTT. Its translation is CASSLSAGTGDTQYF. Full variable domain (outside the CDR3, taken from reference TRBV11-2 and TRBJ2-3): EAGVAQSPRYKIIEKRQSVAFWCNPISGHATLYWYQQILGQGPKLLIQFQNNGVVDDSQLPKDRFSAERLKGVDSTLKIQPAKLEDSAVYLCASSLSAGTGDTQYFGPGTRLTVL.

About this clonotype itself: A read error is possible here, since a much larger clone lies one base away. The J gene is TRBJ1-1, the V gene TRBV20-1; D gene ambiguous. The V end was cut by 7 bases, the J end by 0 bases, with 12 bases between. CDR1 is DFQATT and CDR2 is SNEGSKA in the germline V gene (reference sequence). The CDR3 has 13 residues. The CDR3 loop reads CSVRLRLNTEAFF. The CDR3 nucleotides are TGCAGTGTTAGGTTAAGGCTGAACACTGAAGCTTTCTTT.

Only a few counts were recorded for this clonotype. Germline and junction disagree at one end, which may indicate a read error. The chain links TRBV7-9 to TRBJ1-2; 7 positions match TRBD1. This CDR3 comprises 16 residues. The germline gives CDR1 SEHNR, CDR2 FQNEAQ (reference sequence). The CDR3 loop is CASGYPNRGADYGCTF. The CDR3 region has the DNA TGTGCCAGCGGCTACCCGAACAGGGGCGCGGACTATGGCTGCACCTTC.

This clonotype was seen more than once but under ten times. This rearrangement joins TRBV15 to TRBJ1-2; D is perhaps TRBD1 (6 bases). Trimming took off 1 base at V and 5 bases at J, with 14 bases between the two ends. Germline CDR1 is LNHNV and CDR2 is YYDKDF (reference sequence). The CDR3 consists of 15 residues. The CDR3 region has the DNA TGTGCCACCAGCAGAGGAGGGGGAAGCAAGTATGGCTACACCTTC. It encodes CATSRGGGSKYGYTF.

This clonotype was seen ten or more times. The V call is TRBV7-9, the J call TRBJ1-1; unclear D gene. The CDR3 runs to 14 residues. Trimming took off 6 bases at V and 1 base at J, with 12 bases between the two ends. From germline, CDR1 is SEHNR and CDR2 FQNEAQ (reference sequence). DNA of the CDR3: TGTGCCAGCAGAACAGAGAAAGGGAACACTGAAGCTTTCTTT. Its translation: CASRTEKGNTEAFF.

As regards this clonotype: Just one base apart from a much larger clone, this may be a read error. The chain couples TRBV19 to TRBJ2-5; TRBD1 agrees at 7 bases. The J call may not be correct, given that the DNA end is closer to TRBJ2-1. The germline gives CDR1 LNHDA, CDR2 SQIVND (reference sequence). The CDR3 is 12 residues long. In DNA form, the CDR3 reads TGTGCCGGAGGACAGGACGAAGAGACCCAGTTCTTC. It translates to CAGGQDEETQFF.

The sample holds many counts of this clonotype. The genes are TRBV7-9 and TRBJ1-3; D unresolved. CDR3 length equals 11 residues. CDR1 is SEHNR, CDR2 FQNEAQ, per germline (reference sequence). V was shortened by 7 bases and J by 4 bases, with 5 bases between the two germline ends. The CDR3 DNA reads TGTGCCAGCAAGATCGGAAACACCATATATTTT. It encodes CASKIGNTIYF.

This clonotype was found a few times. This chain links TRBV27 with TRBJ1-1, with D tentatively TRBD1 (5 bases). The ends were cut back, 5 bases at V and 2 bases at J, with 12 bases in the middle. Germline loops: CDR1 MNHEY, CDR2 SMNVEV (reference sequence). This CDR3 comprises 14 residues. The CDR3, as DNA: TGTGCCAGCAGTATTGGGGGGAGCAACACTGAAGCTTTCTTT. The encoded protein is CASSIGGSNTEAFF.

This clonotype came up many times. The chain employs TRBV28 and TRBJ1-6; D is undetermined. The CDR3 is 14 residues long. V was clipped by 5 bases and J by 6 bases, with 11 bases between them. CDR1 is MDHEN and CDR2 is SYDVKM in the germline V gene. CDR3 in amino acids: CASSPLSRNSPLHF. CDR3 in DNA: TGTGCCAGCAGTCCCCTCTCACGTAATTCACCCCTCCACTTT.